This T cell receptor (beta chain) was obtained from a study of cytomegalovirus exposure and HLA in healthy donors. V lost 7 bases and J lost 1; bases outside the gene matches: 10. Germline V gene data show CDR1 as SGHNT and CDR2 as YYREEE (reference sequence). The CDR3 is 15 amino acids. Study findings and constraints: Later on, an analysis showed TCR association rates differing by HLA locus, with DRB1 the most and HLA-C the fewest.

A note on this clone: Antigen specificity is unknown.

The study sampled nominally healthy donors, though unrecorded immune exposures were likely. PCR was performed using 60 Vbeta and 13 Jbeta primers. Here immunoSEQ multiplex PCR was the method, and the copy in TCRdb shows in-frame clones only, minus some. The data hold approximately 83,000 clones, with 80% observed a single time. The sample was PBMCs. The chain combines TRBV5-4 with TRBJ1-1; 7 nucleotides align to TRBD1. The clonotype originates from a man younger than 30 in good health and CMV-seronegative. DNA for the CDR3: TGTGCCAGCCCAGGCCCCGGGACAGAGAACACTGAAGCTTTCTTT. Protein product: CASPGPGTENTEAFF.